The entry below describes one T cell receptor (beta chain). Repertoires were generated with immunoSEQ multiplex PCR, while TCRdb's copy carries only in-frame clones and drops some. The sample shows 300,000 to 400,000 clones, about 90% of them seen only once. V was trimmed by 5 bases and J by 9 bases, leaving 11 bases between them. The CDR3 runs 13 residues. Germline V gene sequence: CDR1 SEHNR, CDR2 FQNEAQ (reference sequence). The data belong to a study of blood T cell repertoires in COVID-19. V gene TRBV7-9 combines with J gene TRBJ1-6; D possibly corresponds to TRBD1 (6 bases). The origin of this receptor is a woman aged 55-69 years with COVID-19, enrolled during active disease. The sequencing sample was made of peripheral blood. CDR3 region: CASSPGHLSPLHF. The CDR3, as DNA: TGTGCCAGCAGCCCGGGACACCTTTCACCCCTCCACTTT.